The 21 T cell receptor beta chains below all came from one sample that was sequenced in a study of blood T cell repertoires in COVID-19. Data came from immunoSEQ multiplex PCR; TCRdb stores just in-frame clones and leaves some out. The sample contains about 270,000 clones, approximately 91% of which appear only once. Sequencing was carried out using PBMCs or T cells enriched from blood (not recorded which). These receptors all stem from a middle-aged woman with acute COVID-19.

CDR3 sequence (DNA): TGTGCCAGCAGCTCCATGACAGGGTTAAGGACTGAAGCTTTCTTT. Protein sequence: CASSSMTGLRTEAFF. The chain uses TRBV5-6 and TRBJ1-1; TRBD1 agrees at 7 bases. Unmatched junction bases numbered 10, after V lost 3 bases and J lost 5 bases. The germline gives CDR1 SGHDT, CDR2 YYEEEE. The CDR3 spans 15 residues.

As regards this clone: A read error may account for a junction end that differs from germline. This chain connects TRBV5-1 to TRBJ2-5; 8 nucleotides match TRBD2. The CDR3 contains 15 residues. From germline, CDR1 is SGHRS and CDR2 YFSETQ. For the CDR3, the DNA is TGCGCCAGTAGCTTGGTCGCGGGAGGAGGTGAGACCCAGTACTTC. Protein: CASSLVAGGGETQYF.

The rearrangement links TRBV10-3 to TRBJ1-2; 8 bases are a match to TRBD1. CDR3 size: 13 residues. Germline CDR1 is ENHRY and CDR2 is SYGVKD. J was trimmed by 2 bases and V by 6 bases; bases with no gene match: 2. The DNA of the CDR3 is TGTGCCATCAGCGACAGGGGAAACTATGGCTACACCTTC. Translating it yields CAISDRGNYGYTF.

This clone has more than one count but fewer than ten. This chain uses TRBV9 with TRBJ1-2; 9 nucleotides align to TRBD1. Germline V lookup: CDR1 SGDLS, CDR2 YYNGEE. J was trimmed by 7 bases and V by 2 bases; bases with no gene match: 3. This CDR3 is built from 13 residues. Here the CDR3 DNA reads TGTGCCAGCAGCGTTGGGACAGGGAGTGGCTACACCTTC. Encoded protein: CASSVGTGSGYTF.

The chain has TRBV19 and TRBJ1-5; TRBD1 matches at 10 bases. Germline lookup yields CDR1 LNHDA and CDR2 SQIVND (reference sequence). CDR3 length equals 14 residues. V was clipped by 8 bases and J by 4 bases; unmatched bases: 5. The CDR3 sequence: CASARTGGNQPQHF. CDR3 sequence (DNA): TGTGCCAGTGCCCGGACAGGGGGTAATCAGCCCCAGCATTTT.

V and J are TRBV2 and TRBJ2-1, with D tentatively TRBD2 (5 bases). Trimming pared 3 bases from V and 6 bases from J, leaving 15 bases between. The CDR3 spans 15 residues. Germline-derived CDR1 and CDR2 are SNHLY and FYNNEI. CDR3: CASSDTRGRTNEQFF. Here the CDR3 DNA reads TGTGCCAGCAGTGATACCCGGGGAAGAACCAATGAGCAGTTCTTC.

This sequence joins TRBV6-2 or TRBV6-3 and TRBJ2-7, with 11 nucleotides matching TRBD2. The CDR3 spans 17 residues. Per the germline V gene, CDR1 is MNHEY and CDR2 is SVGEGT. Trimming at V came to 0 bases and at J to 4 bases, leaving 8 bases not matched to a gene. The CDR3 DNA follows: TGTGCCAGCAGTTACTCACGACGGGGGACTAGCGGATACGAGCAGTACTTC. It yields the protein CASSYSRRGTSGYEQYF.

The chain employs TRBV19 and TRBJ1-2; D is unresolved. This CDR3 is 11 amino acids long. V was pared by 6 bases and J by 5 bases, with 7 bases between. Germline V lookup: CDR1 LNHDA, CDR2 SQIVND (reference sequence). The CDR3 bases are TGTGCCAGTAGCGTGTATTATGGCTACACCTTC. Its protein product is CASSVYYGYTF. Drawing the rest from reference TRBV19 and TRBJ1-2, the complete variable domain is DGGITQSPKYLFRKEGQNVTLSCEQNLNHDAMYWYRQDPGQGLRLIYYSQIVNDFQKGDIAEGYSVSREKKESFPLTVTSAQKNPTAFYLCASSVYYGYTFGSGTRLTVV.

The chain carries TRBV24-1 and TRBJ2-7; D is perhaps TRBD1 (6 bases). This CDR3 has 14 residues. Between the trimmed V and J ends, which lost 5 bases and 4 bases, there was a span of 14 bases. Looked up from germline, CDR1 is KGHDR and CDR2 is SFDVKD. The CDR3 loop reads CATSGTGSLYEQYF. DNA of the CDR3: TGTGCCACCAGTGGAACAGGGAGCCTTTACGAGCAGTACTTC.

DNA of the CDR3: TGTGCCAGCAGCTTGTCGGGGTCCTCCTCTGGAAACACCATATATTTT. Protein sequence: CASSLSGSSSGNTIYF. This rearrangement joins TRBV5-4 to TRBJ1-3, with no clear D. Trimming pared 1 base from V and 0 bases from J, leaving 11 bases between. This CDR3 is built from 16 residues. Germline V gives CDR1 SGHNT, CDR2 YYREEE (reference sequence). Combining the CDR3 with reference TRBV5-4 and TRBJ1-3 gives the whole variable domain ETGVTQSPTHLIKTRGQQVTLRCSSQSGHNTVSWYQQALGQGPQFIFQYYREEENGRGNFPPRFSGLQFPNYSSELNVNALELDDSALYLCASSLSGSSSGNTIYFGEGSWLTVV.

The chain has TRBV10-1 and TRBJ1-4; the match to TRBD1 covers 9 bases. The length of the CDR3 is 16 residues. Germline CDR1 reads WNHNN; CDR2 reads SYGVQD (reference sequence). Germline trimming cut 6 bases from V and 3 bases from J; bases unmatched to any gene: 8. This CDR3 is CASRVTGGRANEKLFF. CDR3 sequence (DNA): TGCGCCAGCAGGGTAACAGGGGGCCGGGCTAATGAAAAACTGTTTTTT.

This sequence joins TRBV5-1 and TRBJ2-3, with a weak D call TRBD1 (5 bases). V lost 0 bases to trimming and J lost 3 bases, with 14 bases between them. The CDR3 length is 16 residues. CDR1 is SGHRS, CDR2 YFSETQ, per germline. The CDR3 DNA sequence: TGCGCCAGCAGCTTGGGCGCAGGGAAGGGAACAGATACGCAGTATTTT. Its translation: CASSLGAGKGTDTQYF. Together with reference TRBV5-1 and TRBJ2-3, the CDR3 gives the full variable domain: KAGVTQTPRYLIKTRGQQVTLSCSPISGHRSVSWYQQTPGQGLQFLFEYFSETQRNKGNFPGRFSGRQFSNSRSEMNVSTLELGDSALYLCASSLGAGKGTDTQYFGPGTRLTVL.

The chain is built from TRBV3-1 (or the pseudogene TRBV3-2) and TRBJ2-3; TRBD2 matches at 11 bases. Germline loops: CDR1 LGHDT, CDR2 YNNKEL (reference sequence). Trimming removed 3 bases from V and 2 bases from J; junction bases left unmatched: 4. The CDR3 spans 16 residues. CDR3 sequence reads: CASSHASGRNTDTQYF. DNA for the CDR3: TGTGCCAGCAGCCACGCTAGCGGGAGGAACACAGATACGCAGTATTTT.

The gene calls are TRBV14 and TRBJ2-7; D is perhaps TRBD2 (7 bases). This CDR3 is 13 amino acids long. V gave up 7 bases and J gave up 3 bases, with 13 bases separating them. Per the germline V gene, CDR1 is SGHDN and CDR2 is FVKESK. CDR3 sequence: CASTRGPDYEQYF. DNA of the CDR3: TGTGCCAGCACGCGGGGGCCGGACTACGAGCAGTACTTC.

This chain links TRBV9 with TRBJ1-1, with a weak D call TRBD1 (5 bases). V lost 3 bases, J lost 0 bases, and 9 bases lay in between. There are 14 residues in the CDR3. Germline CDR1 is SGDLS and CDR2 is YYNGEE. The CDR3 DNA follows: TGTGCCAGCAGCGCGGGACTTATGAACACTGAAGCTTTCTTT. Amino acid sequence: CASSAGLMNTEAFF.

The chain employs TRBV6-4 and TRBJ2-3; D unresolved. V gave up 8 bases and J gave up 1 base, with 13 bases separating them. CDR1 is MRHNA, CDR2 SNTAGT, per germline. This CDR3 spans 14 amino acids. CDR3 region: CASSAGPGTDTQYF. The CDR3 nucleotides read TGTGCCAGCTCCGCTGGGCCTGGCACAGATACGCAGTATTTT.

This clone has just a few counts. The chain uses TRBV18 and TRBJ1-1; D unresolved. In germline, CDR1 is KGHSH, CDR2 LQKENI. Between the trimmed V and J ends, which lost 1 base and 4 bases, there was a span of 7 bases. The CDR3 runs 13 residues. The CDR3 DNA sequence: TGTGCCAGCTCACCACAGGGAGCCACTGAAGCTTTCTTT. It translates to CASSPQGATEAFF.

This chain joins TRBV27 and TRBJ2-6; the D gene is possibly TRBD1 (6 bases). This CDR3 has 17 residues. The V gene lost 4 bases and the J gene lost 0 bases, with 13 bases spanning the gap. CDR1 and CDR2 (germline): MNHEY, SMNVEV (reference sequence). CDR3 amino acids: CASSSPLTGSGANVLTF. CDR3 bases: TGTGCCAGCAGTTCCCCATTGACAGGCTCTGGGGCCAACGTCCTGACTTTC.

The chain carries TRBV2 and TRBJ2-7; 7 bases are a match to TRBD1. The CDR3 has 14 amino acids. Trimming removed 2 bases from V and 3 bases from J; junction bases left unmatched: 4. Germline loops: CDR1 SNHLY, CDR2 FYNNEI. Here the CDR3 DNA reads TGTGCCAGCAGTGAACGGGGACAGAGCTACGAGCAGTACTTC. Translating it yields CASSERGQSYEQYF. Filled out from reference TRBV2 and TRBJ2-7, the complete variable domain reads EPEVTQTPSHQVTQMGQEVILRCVPISNHLYFYWYRQILGQKVEFLVSFYNNEISEKSEIFDDQFSVERPDGSNFTLKIRSTKLEDSAMYFCASSERGQSYEQYFGPGTRLTVT.

This rearrangement joins TRBV9 to TRBJ2-1, with 10 bases identical to TRBD2. The V and J ends lost 3 bases and 7 bases, in that order; junction bases with no gene match: 7. Germline CDR1 and CDR2: SGDLS and YYNGEE. The CDR3 contains 15 residues. The CDR3 is CASSETSGSLNEQFF. The DNA of the CDR3 is TGTGCCAGCAGCGAGACTAGCGGGTCGCTGAATGAGCAGTTCTTC.

The chain uses TRBV4-2 and TRBJ2-2, with a tentative D call TRBD2 (6 bases). Per the germline V gene, CDR1 is LGHNA and CDR2 is YNFKEQ. Trimming left V 1 base short and J 2 bases short, with 17 bases between. This CDR3 has 18 amino acids. The DNA of the CDR3 is TGTGCCAGCAGCCAAGTTATCGGGAGAGGGTCAAACACCGGGGAGCTGTTTTTT. It specifies CASSQVIGRGSNTGELFF.